These 6 T cell receptor beta chains came from one sample sequenced in a study of CD8 T cells in ankylosing spondylitis. No antigen has been identified for these receptors. TCRdb recomputed calls from the 5' RACE reads with MiXCR, one row per CDR3 protein. The sample carries 400,000 or so distinct CDR3 sequences, 26% recorded once. Study outcomes and limitations: Among TCR beta sequences, a motif of eight highly homologous variants appeared characteristic of ankylosing spondylitis blood.

Sequencing was carried out using blood, either unsorted or a sorted T cell fraction (not recorded which). The source of these receptors is a male donor with ankylosing spondylitis.

This rearrangement joins TRBV5-1 to TRBJ2-7; 8 bases fit TRBD1. Looked up from germline, CDR1 is SGHRS and CDR2 is YFSETQ. V was pared by 2 bases and J by 2 bases, with 3 bases of the junction left unmatched. This CDR3 is built from 14 residues. CDR3: CASSLTGQAYEQYF. CDR3 nucleotide sequence: TGCGCCAGCAGCTTAACGGGACAGGCCTACGAGCAGTACTTC. The variable domain in full, completed from reference TRBV5-1 and TRBJ2-7, reads KAGVTQTPRYLIKTRGQQVTLSCSPISGHRSVSWYQQTPGQGLQFLFEYFSETQRNKGNFPGRFSGRQFSNSRSEMNVSTLELGDSALYLCASSLTGQAYEQYFGPGTRLTVT.

This sequence joins TRBV14 and TRBJ2-6, with a tentative D call TRBD2 (6 bases). Deletions cut 2 bases from V and 5 bases from J, with 10 bases between. The germline gives CDR1 SGHDN, CDR2 FVKESK. This CDR3 is 15 amino acids long. The CDR3 spells CASSQMGGWANVLTF. CDR3 sequence (DNA): TGTGCCAGCAGCCAAATGGGGGGATGGGCCAACGTCCTGACTTTC.

This clonotype was seen more than once but under ten times. The gene calls are TRBV20-1 and TRBJ1-1; TRBD1 matches 9 bases. Germline V gene lookup returns CDR1 DFQATT and CDR2 SNEGSKA (reference sequence). This CDR3 is 15 amino acids long. The ends lost 3 bases at V and 3 bases at J; junction bases unmatched: 8. CDR3 amino acids: CSARGEQGAHTEAFF. The CDR3 bases are TGCAGTGCTAGGGGGGAACAGGGGGCCCACACTGAAGCTTTCTTT.

This clonotype was seen once. The chain is built from TRBV20-1 and TRBJ2-7; maybe TRBD1 (5 bases). This CDR3 is 15 amino acids long. Per germline, CDR1 DFQATT and CDR2 SNEGSKA (reference sequence). Trimming pared 0 bases from V and 0 bases from J, leaving 12 bases between. For the CDR3, the DNA is TGCAGTGCTAGAGATCTCCGACAGAGCTCCTACGAGCAGTACGTC. This gives the protein CSARDLRQSSYEQYV.

The chain couples TRBV3-1 to TRBJ2-1; a weak D match, TRBD1 (6 bases). Germline V gene data show CDR1 as LGHDT and CDR2 as YNNKEL (reference sequence). This CDR3 is built from 14 residues. The ends were cut back, 3 bases at V and 9 bases at J, with 15 bases in the middle. In nucleotides, the CDR3 is TGTGCCAGCAGCCAGAGACAGGTGGGAGCTGAGCAGTTCTTC. Protein: CASSQRQVGAEQFF.

The chain employs TRBV6-1 and TRBJ1-5; D ambiguous. Germline V gene data show CDR1 as MNHNS and CDR2 as SASEGT. The CDR3 consists of 17 residues. V was pared by 6 bases and J by 0 bases, with 18 bases between. The CDR3 reads CASSPPTYRYSNQPQHF. CDR3 nucleotides: TGTGCCAGCAGCCCTCCGACATACCGCTATAGCAATCAGCCCCAGCATTTT.